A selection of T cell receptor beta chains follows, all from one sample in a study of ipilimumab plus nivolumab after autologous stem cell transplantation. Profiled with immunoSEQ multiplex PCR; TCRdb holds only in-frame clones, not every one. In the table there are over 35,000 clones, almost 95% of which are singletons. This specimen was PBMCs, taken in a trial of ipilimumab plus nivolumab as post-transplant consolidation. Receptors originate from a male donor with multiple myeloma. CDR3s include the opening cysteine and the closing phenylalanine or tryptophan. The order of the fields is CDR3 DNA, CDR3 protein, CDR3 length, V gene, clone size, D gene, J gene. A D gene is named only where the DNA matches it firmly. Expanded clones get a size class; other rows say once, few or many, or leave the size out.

TGTGCCAGCAGTTACTCACCAGTATCAGGGGCCAACGTCCTGACTTTC | CASSYSPVSGANVLTF | 16 | TRBV6-5 | NA | NA | TRBJ2-6
TGCGCCAGTTCCCACGAATTCTCTGGGGCCAACGTCCTGACTTTC | CASSHEFSGANVLTF | 15 | TRBV5-1 | NA | NA | TRBJ2-6
TGTGCCAGCAGCGTATTACAGGGGCAAACAGATACGCAGTATTTT | CASSVLQGQTDTQYF | 15 | TRBV9 | NA | TRBD1 | TRBJ2-3
TGTGCCAGCAGTTTATGGCAGGGTGACGAGCAGTACTTC | CASSLWQGDEQYF | 13 | TRBV28 | NA | NA | TRBJ2-7
TGTGCCAGCAGCTTACGGCAGGGTAGGGATAGCGGGGGACTTACGCAGTATTTT | CASSLRQGRDSGGLTQYF | 18 | TRBV7-2 | NA | TRBD2 | TRBJ2-3
TGTGCCAGTAGGGCAAGACAGGGCGAAACTGAAGCTTTCTTT | CASRARQGETEAFF | 14 | TRBV19 | NA | TRBD1 | TRBJ1-1
TGTGCCACCAGCTTGGGGGGCGTAGCTAGCACAGATACGCAGTATTTT | CATSLGGVASTDTQYF | 16 | TRBV15 | NA | NA | TRBJ2-3
TGTGCCAGTGGCGGGACAGGGAGAAATCAGCCCCAGCATTTT | CASGGTGRNQPQHF | 14 | TRBV19 | NA | TRBD1 | TRBJ1-5
TGCGCCAGCAGTAGACAGGGTGGCAATCAGCCCCAGCATTTT | CASSRQGGNQPQHF | 14 | TRBV10-2 | NA | TRBD1 | TRBJ1-5
TGTGCCAGCAGCTTAGGGGGAGGGGGATGGGGCTACACCTTC | CASSLGGGGWGYTF | 14 | TRBV7-8 | NA | NA | TRBJ1-2
TGTGCCAGCAGCTTCCAGGGAACGGGGACCCAGTACTTC | CASSFQGTGTQYF | 13 | TRBV11-2 | NA | NA | TRBJ2-5
TGTGCCACCAGCAGAGATACAGGGAAACAGCTCTCCTATGGCTACACCTTC | CATSRDTGKQLSYGYTF | 17 | TRBV15 | NA | NA | TRBJ1-2
TGCGCCAGCAGCCCTTCTCACCAGGACAGGGAGTACTATGGCTACACCTTC | CASSPSHQDREYYGYTF | 17 | TRBV4-3 | NA | TRBD1 | TRBJ1-2
TGTGCCATCAGTGAGTCAACAGGGTTGGCTTTCTTT | CAISESTGLAFF | 12 | TRBV10-3 | NA | NA | TRBJ1-1
TGTGCCAGCAGCTTAGCGGGGGGGCGAAATGAGCAGTTCTTC | CASSLAGGRNEQFF | 14 | TRBV7-9 | NA | NA | TRBJ2-1
TGCGCCAGCAGCTTAGGCCGTATTCTCGGGAATGAGCAGTTCTTC | CASSLGRILGNEQFF | 15 | TRBV4-1 | NA | NA | TRBJ2-1
TGCGCCAGCAGCTTGGACTCGGAGGGTGTAGGCCAGTACTTC | CASSLDSEGVGQYF | 14 | TRBV5-1 | NA | NA | TRBJ2-5
TGTGCCTGGAGTCTGACGGGTCCCGGGGAGCTGTTTTTT | CAWSLTGPGELFF | 13 | TRBV30 | NA | NA | TRBJ2-2
TGTGCCAGCAGCGTAGGCCGACGGTACAAGACGGAGAGGAACACAGATACGCAGTATTTT | CASSVGRRYKTERNTDTQYF | 20 | TRBV9 | few | NA | TRBJ2-3
TGTGCCAGCAGCTTGGCCCTGGGGTCTAATGAAAAACTGTTTTTT | CASSLALGSNEKLFF | 15 | TRBV5-4 | NA | NA | TRBJ1-4
TGTGCCTTAGCGGGAGAGACAGTCGACACCGGGGAGCTGTTTTTT | CALAGETVDTGELFF | 15 | TRBV7-2 | NA | TRBD2 | TRBJ2-2
TGTGCCAGCAGTTTAAGGGGACTAGAGGTCACAGATACGCAGTATTTT | CASSLRGLEVTDTQYF | 16 | TRBV28 | NA | TRBD2 | TRBJ2-3